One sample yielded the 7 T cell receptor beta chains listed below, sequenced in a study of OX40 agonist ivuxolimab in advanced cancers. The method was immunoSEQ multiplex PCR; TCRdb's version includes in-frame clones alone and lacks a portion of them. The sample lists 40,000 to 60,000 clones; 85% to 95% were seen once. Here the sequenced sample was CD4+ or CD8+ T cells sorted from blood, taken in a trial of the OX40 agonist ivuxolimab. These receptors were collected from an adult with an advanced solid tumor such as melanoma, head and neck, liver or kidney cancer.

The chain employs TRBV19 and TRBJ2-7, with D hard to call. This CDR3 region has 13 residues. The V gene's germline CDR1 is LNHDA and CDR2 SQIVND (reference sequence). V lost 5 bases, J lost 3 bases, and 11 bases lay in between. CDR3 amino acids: CASSPLLYYEQYF. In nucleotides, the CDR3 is TGTGCCAGTAGTCCACTCCTATACTACGAGCAGTACTTC.

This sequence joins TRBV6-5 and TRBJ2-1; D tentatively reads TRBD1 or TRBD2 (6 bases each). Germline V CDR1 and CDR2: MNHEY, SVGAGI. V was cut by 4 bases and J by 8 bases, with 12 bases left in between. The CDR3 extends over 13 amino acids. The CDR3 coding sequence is TGTGCCAGCAGTTGGGGAAGGGGGGATGAGCAGTTCTTC. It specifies CASSWGRGDEQFF.

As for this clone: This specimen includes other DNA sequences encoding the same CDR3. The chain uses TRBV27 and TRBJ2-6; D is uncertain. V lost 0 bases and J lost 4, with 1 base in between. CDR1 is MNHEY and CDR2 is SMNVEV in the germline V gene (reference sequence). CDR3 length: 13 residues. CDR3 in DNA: TGTGCCAGCAGTTTATCCGGGGCCAACGTCCTGACTTTC. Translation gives CASSLSGANVLTF.

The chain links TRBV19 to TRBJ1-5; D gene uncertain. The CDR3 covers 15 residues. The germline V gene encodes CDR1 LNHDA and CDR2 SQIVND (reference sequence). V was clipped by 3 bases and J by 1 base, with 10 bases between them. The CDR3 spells CASSIGVGSNQPQHF. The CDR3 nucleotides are TGTGCCAGTAGTATCGGGGTAGGCAGCAATCAGCCCCAGCATTTT.

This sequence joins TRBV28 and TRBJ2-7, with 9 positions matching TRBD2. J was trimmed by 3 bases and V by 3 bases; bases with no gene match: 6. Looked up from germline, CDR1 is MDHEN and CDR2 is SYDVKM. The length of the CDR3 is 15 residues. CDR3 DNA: TGTGCCAGCAGTTTTCAGCGGGGGGTCTTCTACGAGCAGTACTTC. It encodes CASSFQRGVFYEQYF.

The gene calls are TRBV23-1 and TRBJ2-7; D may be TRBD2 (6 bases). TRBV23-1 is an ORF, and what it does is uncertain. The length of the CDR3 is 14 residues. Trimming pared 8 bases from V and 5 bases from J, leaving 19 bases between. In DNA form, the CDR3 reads TGCGCCAGCGCACCGGGGGACGGCGGGGACGAGCAGTACTTC. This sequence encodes CASAPGDGGDEQYF.

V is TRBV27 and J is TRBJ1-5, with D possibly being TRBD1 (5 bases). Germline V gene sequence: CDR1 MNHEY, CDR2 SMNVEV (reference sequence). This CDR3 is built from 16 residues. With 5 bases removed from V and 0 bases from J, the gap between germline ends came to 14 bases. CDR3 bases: TGTGCCAGCAGTCCAGGTGGGGGGTATAGCAATCAGCCCCAGCATTTT. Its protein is CASSPGGGYSNQPQHF.